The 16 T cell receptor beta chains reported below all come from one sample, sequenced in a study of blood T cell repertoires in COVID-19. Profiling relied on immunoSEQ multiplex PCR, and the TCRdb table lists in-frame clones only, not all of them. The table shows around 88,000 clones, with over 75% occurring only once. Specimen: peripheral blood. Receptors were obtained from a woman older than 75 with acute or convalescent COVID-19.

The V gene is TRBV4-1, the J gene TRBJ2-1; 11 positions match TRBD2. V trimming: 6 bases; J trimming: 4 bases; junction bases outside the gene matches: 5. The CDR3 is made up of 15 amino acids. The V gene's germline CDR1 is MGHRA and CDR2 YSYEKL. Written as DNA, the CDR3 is TGCGCCAGCAGACAGCTAGCGGGAGGTTACAATGAGCAGTTCTTC. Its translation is CASRQLAGGYNEQFF.

The CDR3 DNA sequence: TGCAGCGTTGGTGGACAGGGGTGGACTGAAGCTTTCTTT. Translating it yields CSVGGQGWTEAFF. The chain uses TRBV29-1 and TRBJ1-1; TRBD1 agrees at 9 bases. This CDR3 has 13 residues. V was clipped by 4 bases and J by 5 bases; unmatched bases: 5. From germline, CDR1 is SQVTM and CDR2 ANQGSEA.

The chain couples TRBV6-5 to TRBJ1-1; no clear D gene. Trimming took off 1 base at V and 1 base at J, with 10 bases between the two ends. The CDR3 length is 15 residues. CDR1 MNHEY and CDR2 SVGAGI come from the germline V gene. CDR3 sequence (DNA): TGTGCCAGCAGTTACTGGGAGGGAGGGAACACTGAAGCTTTCTTT. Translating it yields CASSYWEGGNTEAFF.

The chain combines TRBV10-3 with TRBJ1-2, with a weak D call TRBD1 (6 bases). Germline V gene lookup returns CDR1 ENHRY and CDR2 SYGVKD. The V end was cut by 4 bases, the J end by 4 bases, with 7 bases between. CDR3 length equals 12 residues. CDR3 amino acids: CAISGGLYGYTF. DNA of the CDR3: TGTGCCATCAGTGGGGGGCTCTATGGCTACACCTTC.

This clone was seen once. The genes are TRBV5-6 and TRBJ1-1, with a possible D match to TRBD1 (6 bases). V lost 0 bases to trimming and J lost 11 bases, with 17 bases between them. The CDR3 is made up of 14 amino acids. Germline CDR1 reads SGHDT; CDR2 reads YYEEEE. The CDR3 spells CASSLGNRAREAFF. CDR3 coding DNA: TGTGCCAGCAGCTTGGGAAACAGGGCGAGGGAGGCTTTCTTT.

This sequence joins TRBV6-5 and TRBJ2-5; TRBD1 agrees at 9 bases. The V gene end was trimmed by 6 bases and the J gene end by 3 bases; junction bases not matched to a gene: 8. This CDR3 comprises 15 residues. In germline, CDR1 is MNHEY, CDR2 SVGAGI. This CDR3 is CASRQKTGGKETQYF. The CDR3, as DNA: TGTGCCAGCAGACAGAAGACAGGGGGGAAAGAGACCCAGTACTTC.

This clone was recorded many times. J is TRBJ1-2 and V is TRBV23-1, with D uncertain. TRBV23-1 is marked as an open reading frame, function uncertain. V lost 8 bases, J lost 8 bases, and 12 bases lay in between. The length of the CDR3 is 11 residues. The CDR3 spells CASFSTGGYTF. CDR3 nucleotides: TGCGCCAGCTTCTCTACGGGAGGCTACACCTTC.

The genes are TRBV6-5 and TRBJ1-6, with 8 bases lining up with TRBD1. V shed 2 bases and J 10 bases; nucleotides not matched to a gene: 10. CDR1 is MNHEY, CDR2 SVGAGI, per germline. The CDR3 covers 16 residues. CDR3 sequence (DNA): TGTGCCAGCAGTTACGAAGGACAGGGTACAGGATCACCCCTCCACTTT. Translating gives CASSYEGQGTGSPLHF.

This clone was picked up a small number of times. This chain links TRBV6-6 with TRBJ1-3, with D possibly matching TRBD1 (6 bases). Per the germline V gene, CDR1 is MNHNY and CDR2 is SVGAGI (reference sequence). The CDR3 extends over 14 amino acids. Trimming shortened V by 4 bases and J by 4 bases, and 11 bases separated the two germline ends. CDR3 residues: CASSFRGEGNTIYF. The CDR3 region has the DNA TGTGCCAGCAGTTTCAGGGGTGAAGGAAACACCATATATTTT.

For the CDR3, the DNA is TGTGCCACCAGCTGGGGGCCGGGGAGCAATCAGCCCCAGCATTTT. It yields the protein CATSWGPGSNQPQHF. V is TRBV27 and J is TRBJ1-5, with D maybe TRBD1 (6 bases). V shed 10 bases and J shed 1 base, with 17 bases lying between them. This CDR3 contains 15 residues. CDR1 is MNHEY, CDR2 SMNVEV, per germline (reference sequence).

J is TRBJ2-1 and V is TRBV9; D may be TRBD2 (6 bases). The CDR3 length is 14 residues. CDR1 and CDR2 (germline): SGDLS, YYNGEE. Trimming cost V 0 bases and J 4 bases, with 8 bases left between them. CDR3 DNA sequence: TGTGCCAGCAGCGTAGGCGGGGAGTACAATGAGCAGTTCTTC. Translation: CASSVGGEYNEQFF.

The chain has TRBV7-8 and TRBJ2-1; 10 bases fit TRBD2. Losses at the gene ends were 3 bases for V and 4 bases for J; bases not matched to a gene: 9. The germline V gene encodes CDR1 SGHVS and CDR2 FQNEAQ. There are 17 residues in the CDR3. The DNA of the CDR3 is TGTGCCAGCAGCTTGTACTCCGGGACTAGCGAGTACAATGAGCAGTTCTTC. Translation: CASSLYSGTSEYNEQFF. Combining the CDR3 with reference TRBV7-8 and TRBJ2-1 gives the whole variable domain GAGVSQSPRYKVAKRGQDVALRCDPISGHVSLFWYQQALGQGPEFLTYFQNEAQLDKSGLPSDRFFAERPEGSVSTLKIQRTQQEDSAVYLCASSLYSGTSEYNEQFFGPGTRLTVL.

CDR3 in DNA: TGTGCCAGCAGTTACGGTAGTGCGTACCATAATTCACCCCTCCACTTT. Its translation: CASSYGSAYHNSPLHF. This chain connects TRBV6-6 to TRBJ1-6; D is ambiguous. The CDR3 covers 16 residues. V was pared by 2 bases and J by 5 bases, with 13 bases between. Germline lookup yields CDR1 MNHNY and CDR2 SVGAGI (reference sequence).

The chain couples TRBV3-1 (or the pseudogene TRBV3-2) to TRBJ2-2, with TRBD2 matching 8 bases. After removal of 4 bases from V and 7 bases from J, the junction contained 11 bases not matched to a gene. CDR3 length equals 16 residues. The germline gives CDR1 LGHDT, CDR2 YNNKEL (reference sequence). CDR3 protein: CASSPWGAGAGGELFF. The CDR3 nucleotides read TGTGCCAGCAGCCCTTGGGGAGCGGGAGCTGGCGGGGAGCTGTTTTTT.

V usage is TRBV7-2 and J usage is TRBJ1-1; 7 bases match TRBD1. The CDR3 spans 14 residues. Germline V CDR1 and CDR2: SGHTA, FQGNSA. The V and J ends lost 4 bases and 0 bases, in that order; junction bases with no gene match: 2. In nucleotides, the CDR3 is TGTGCCAGCAGCTATGACAGGGTGAACACTGAAGCTTTCTTT. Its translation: CASSYDRVNTEAFF.

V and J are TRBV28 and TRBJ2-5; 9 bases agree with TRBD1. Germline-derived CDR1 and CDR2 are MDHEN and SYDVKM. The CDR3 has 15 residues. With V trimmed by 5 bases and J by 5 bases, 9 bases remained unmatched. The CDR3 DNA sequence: TGTGCCAGCAGTCCTGGACAGGGGATAGTGGAGACCCAGTACTTC. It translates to CASSPGQGIVETQYF.